Presented here are 12 T cell receptor beta chains from one specimen sequenced in a study of T cell responses to AZD1222 COVID-19 vaccine. Data came from immunoSEQ multiplex PCR; TCRdb stores just in-frame clones and leaves some out. The sample holds approximately 140,000 clones; about 90% are singletons and the top ten take 1.5% to 2%. Specimen: peripheral blood, collected 28 days after the second AZD1222 dose. Receptors were obtained from an adult who received the AZD1222 COVID-19 vaccine.

The chain has TRBV11-2 and TRBJ2-7; D is perhaps TRBD2 (6 bases). Germline V gene lookup returns CDR1 SGHAT and CDR2 FQNNGV. V lost 0 bases and J 4 bases, leaving 16 bases between the germline ends. This CDR3 has 16 residues. CDR3 residues: CASSLERGRLGYEQYV. Here the CDR3 DNA reads TGTGCCAGCAGCTTAGAACGGGGGAGGCTAGGTTACGAGCAGTACGTC.

V is TRBV28 and J is TRBJ2-7, with 7 nucleotides matching TRBD1. The CDR3 length is 14 residues. The V and J ends lost 5 bases and 5 bases, in that order; junction bases with no gene match: 9. Germline loops: CDR1 MDHEN, CDR2 SYDVKM. The CDR3 DNA reads TGTGCCAGCAGTCCAAACGACAGGGCCCACGAGCAGTACGTC. This codes for CASSPNDRAHEQYV.

This rearrangement joins TRBV11-2 to TRBJ2-2; unclear D gene. Germline V lookup: CDR1 SGHAT, CDR2 FQNNGV. The V and J ends lost 6 bases and 3 bases respectively, with 14 bases between them. The length of the CDR3 is 15 residues. CDR3 protein: CASRLREHYTGELFF. The CDR3 nucleotides read TGTGCCAGCAGATTAAGAGAGCACTACACCGGGGAGCTGTTTTTT.

J is TRBJ1-4 and V is TRBV10-3, with TRBD1 identical over 7 bases. This CDR3 contains 14 residues. The V gene end was trimmed by 8 bases and the J gene end by 4 bases; junction bases not matched to a gene: 7. Germline V gives CDR1 ENHRY, CDR2 SYGVKD. The CDR3 sequence: CAIGQGDINEKLFF. The DNA of the CDR3 is TGTGCCATCGGCCAGGGGGATATTAATGAAAAACTGTTTTTT.

This clone was observed a single time. This chain joins TRBV29-1 and TRBJ2-1; D perhaps matches TRBD2 (6 bases). The CDR3 covers 13 residues. Germline V CDR1 and CDR2: SQVTM, ANQGSEA. Between the trimmed V and J ends, which lost 5 bases and 1 base, there was a span of 9 bases. The CDR3 protein is CSVRRGSYNEQFF. The CDR3 region has the DNA TGCAGCGTTCGGCGGGGATCCTACAATGAGCAGTTCTTC.

This clone was seen a few times. The chain employs TRBV4-1 and TRBJ1-3, with D tentatively TRBD1 (6 bases). Trimming took off 6 bases at V and 3 bases at J, with 12 bases between the two ends. The CDR3 sequence is 14 residues long. In germline, CDR1 is MGHRA, CDR2 YSYEKL. The CDR3 reads CASSQQGLGNTIYF. CDR3 in DNA: TGCGCCAGCAGTCAACAGGGTCTTGGAAACACCATATATTTT.

This chain uses TRBV9 with TRBJ2-5; tentatively, D is TRBD1 (6 bases). The CDR3 is 14 amino acids. V lost 1 base and J 7 bases, leaving 14 bases between the germline ends. Looked up from germline, CDR1 is SGDLS and CDR2 is YYNGEE. CDR3 bases: TGTGCCAGCAGCGTACAACAGGGTGGGGGGACCCAGTACTTC. It is translated as CASSVQQGGGTQYF. The full variable domain, rest sourced from reference TRBV9 and TRBJ2-5, is DSGVTQTPKHLITATGQRVTLRCSPRSGDLSVYWYQQSLDQGLQFLIQYYNGEERAKGNILERFSAQQFPDLHSELNLSSLELGDSALYFCASSVQQGGGTQYFGPGTRLLVL.

This chain connects TRBV11-3 to TRBJ2-1; unclear D gene. Germline V gene sequence: CDR1 SGHNT, CDR2 YENEEA. Trimming took off 2 bases at V and 3 bases at J, with 8 bases between the two ends. CDR3 length: 14 residues. CDR3 protein: CASSLWRDYNEQFF. CDR3 sequence (DNA): TGTGCCAGCAGCTTATGGAGAGACTACAATGAGCAGTTCTTC.

The chain joins TRBV7-8 to TRBJ2-2; 9 positions agree with TRBD2. V lost 5 bases, J lost 0 bases, and 4 bases stayed unmatched. The length of the CDR3 is 16 residues. CDR1 is SGHVS and CDR2 is FQNEAQ in the germline V gene. The CDR3, as DNA: TGTGCCAGCAGCCCTAGCGGGGCAGCGAACACCGGGGAGCTGTTTTTT. It codes for CASSPSGAANTGELFF.

V and J are TRBV2 and TRBJ1-4; TRBD1 aligns across 7 bases. Germline CDR1 and CDR2: SNHLY and FYNNEI. The V segment lost 6 bases and the J segment 7 bases; nucleotides outside the gene matches: 11. The CDR3 loop spans 15 amino acids. The CDR3 reads CASRPQGVTSEKLFF. In nucleotides, the CDR3 is TGTGCCAGCAGGCCGCAGGGGGTGACGAGTGAAAAACTGTTTTTT.

This chain links TRBV5-1 with TRBJ2-7, with TRBD1 identical over 7 bases. Germline assignment: CDR1 SGHRS and CDR2 YFSETQ. The CDR3 consists of 15 residues. V shed 1 base and J 0 bases; nucleotides not matched to a gene: 4. CDR3 residues: CASSLWTGLSYEQYF. The CDR3 DNA reads TGCGCCAGCAGCTTGTGGACAGGTCTCTCCTACGAGCAGTACTTC. The full variable domain, in which reference TRBV5-1 and TRBJ2-7 provide the parts outside the CDR3, is KAGVTQTPRYLIKTRGQQVTLSCSPISGHRSVSWYQQTPGQGLQFLFEYFSETQRNKGNFPGRFSGRQFSNSRSEMNVSTLELGDSALYLCASSLWTGLSYEQYFGPGTRLTVT.

V usage is TRBV12-3 or TRBV12-4 and J usage is TRBJ1-3; D is unresolved. CDR3 length: 12 amino acids. The V end was cut by 8 bases, the J end by 4 bases, with 9 bases between. The CDR3 region has the DNA TGTGCCAGCTGCACTGCGGGAAACACCATATATTTT. This translates into CASCTAGNTIYF.